This is a list of T cell receptor beta chains from one sample in a study of Ad26.COV2.S vaccination and SARS-CoV-2 variants. Using immunoSEQ multiplex PCR, the repertoire was profiled, and TCRdb retains in-frame clones only, with some absent. The sample has about 430,000 clones; over 75% are singletons. The sequencing here drew on peripheral blood, taken in a trial of Ad26.COV2.S vaccine versus placebo. These receptors were obtained from a person aged 18-65 years who received the Ad26.COV2.S COVID-19 vaccine or a placebo. Each CDR3 is given with its conserved first and last residue. D genes are given only for firm matches. Clone size, where shown, is once, few, many, or a class for clones that have expanded.

size,V,D,J,DNA,CDR3
-,TRBV6-5,TRBD2,TRBJ2-7,TGTGCCAGCAGCGCCTCGACTAGCGGGCCCTACGAGCAGTACTTC,CASSASTSGPYEQYF
-,TRBV19,-,TRBJ2-7,TGTGCCAGTAGTGAGGGCCACCACGAGCAGTACTTC,CASSEGHHEQYF
-,TRBV6-1,-,TRBJ1-1,TGTGCCAGCAGTCCAGGGGCGGAACGCGTTGAAGCTTTCTTT,CASSPGAERVEAFF
-,TRBV28,-,TRBJ2-1,TGTGCCAGCAGTCTCTCAAGGCTGAGGTTATACAATGAGCAGTTCTTC,CASSLSRLRLYNEQFF
-,TRBV20-1,-,TRBJ2-7,TGCAGTGCTAGTACCAGCCGGTACGAGCAGTACTTC,CSASTSRYEQYF
-,TRBV6-2/TRBV6-3,-,TRBJ2-7,TGTGCCAGCAGCCGAAATACCGGGATTAGTTCCTACGAGCAGTACTTC,CASSRNTGISSYEQYF
-,TRBV18,TRBD1,TRBJ2-1,TGTGCCAGCTCACCACGACAGGGAGCTTACAATGAGCAGTTCTTC,CASSPRQGAYNEQFF
-,TRBV5-4,TRBD1,TRBJ2-2,TGTGCCAGCAGCGAGGGACAGGGGTACACCGGGGAGCTGTTTTTT,CASSEGQGYTGELFF
-,TRBV18,-,TRBJ1-4,TGTGCCAGCTCACCGGACAGAGCTAATGAAAAACTGTTTTTT,CASSPDRANEKLFF
-,TRBV2,-,TRBJ1-5,TGTGCCAGCAGGCGCACAATCAATCAGCCCCAGCATTTT,CASRRTINQPQHF
-,TRBV4-3,-,TRBJ2-3,TGCGCCAGCAGCCAAGGCGGGTGGGGGTCAGATACGCAGTATTTT,CASSQGGWGSDTQYF
-,TRBV7-2,-,TRBJ2-1,TGTGCCAGCAGCTTATTCCCGAGTAGCTCCTACAATGAGCAGTTCTTC,CASSLFPSSSYNEQFF
-,TRBV7-2,TRBD1,TRBJ1-1,TGTGCCAGCAGCAGACAGGGGTTCACTGAAGCTTTCTTT,CASSRQGFTEAFF
-,TRBV12-3/TRBV12-4,TRBD2,TRBJ2-2,TGTGCCAGCAGCTCTGCGGGGGCCGGGGAGCTGTTTTTT,CASSSAGAGELFF
once,TRBV7-8,TRBD2,TRBJ2-1,TGTGCCAGCAGCTCGCCGACTAGCGGGCTTCGCAATGAGCAGTTCTTC,CASSSPTSGLRNEQFF
-,TRBV6-6,-,TRBJ1-1,TGTGCCAGCAGTTACCTGGGGGAAAGTGGTGAAGCTTTCTTT,CASSYLGESGEAFF
once,TRBV19,-,TRBJ1-1,TGTGCCAGTAGTTGGGGAGGCACTGAAGCTTTCTTT,CASSWGGTEAFF
-,TRBV9,TRBD2,TRBJ2-2,TGTGCCAGCAGCCCCCAGAGTCTAGCGGGAGAGGGGACCGGGGAGCTGTTTTTT,CASSPQSLAGEGTGELFF
-,TRBV19,-,TRBJ1-1,TGTGCCAGTAGTATAGTTAGGAACACTGAAGCTTTCTTT,CASSIVRNTEAFF
-,TRBV5-6,-,TRBJ1-2,TGTGCCAGCAGCTTGGGCAGGGACCGCCCTTATGGCTACACCTTC,CASSLGRDRPYGYTF
few,TRBV4-2,TRBD2,TRBJ2-7,TGTGCCAGCAGCCAAAGAGCGGGGCGGGACTCGAGCTCCTACGAGCAGTACTTC,CASSQRAGRDSSSYEQYF
-,TRBV19,-,TRBJ2-1,TGTGCCAGTAGTATCGGAGGGAACCCCTACAATGAGCAGTTCTTC,CASSIGGNPYNEQFF
-,TRBV10-3,-,TRBJ1-6,TGTGCCATCAGTGAAGGGAGACAGGATAATTCACCCCTCCACTTT,CAISEGRQDNSPLHF
-,TRBV11-2,-,TRBJ2-3,TGTGCCAGCAGCTTAGGCTGGGTTGGGGCAGATACGCAGTATTTT,CASSLGWVGADTQYF
-,TRBV18,TRBD1,TRBJ1-6,TGTGCCAGCTCACTCCGGGACAGAGATTCACCCCTCCACTTT,CASSLRDRDSPLHF
-,TRBV5-1,-,TRBJ1-1,TGCGCCAGCAGCCCTCGGGGGACGGTCCTTTTCTTT,CASSPRGTVLFF
-,TRBV5-1,-,TRBJ2-5,TGCGCCAGCAGCTTGGAGGGGAGTCAAGAGACCCAGTACTTC,CASSLEGSQETQYF